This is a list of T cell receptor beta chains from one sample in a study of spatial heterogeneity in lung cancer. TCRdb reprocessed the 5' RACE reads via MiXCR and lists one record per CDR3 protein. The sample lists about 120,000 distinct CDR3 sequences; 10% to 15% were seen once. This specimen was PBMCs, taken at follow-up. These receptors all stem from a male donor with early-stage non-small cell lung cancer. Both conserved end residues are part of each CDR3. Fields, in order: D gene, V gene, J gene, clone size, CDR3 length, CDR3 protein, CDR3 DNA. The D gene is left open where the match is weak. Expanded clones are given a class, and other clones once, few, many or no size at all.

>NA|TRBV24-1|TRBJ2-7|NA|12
CATSESRGEQYF
TGTGCCACCAGCGAGAGCAGGGGCGAGCAGTACTTC
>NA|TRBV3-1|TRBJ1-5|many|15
CASSQDPRGYQPQHF
TGTGCCAGCAGCCAAGATCCCAGGGGTTATCAGCCCCAGCATTTT
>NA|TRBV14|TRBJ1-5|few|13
CASSQGKRQPQHF
TGTGCCAGCAGCCAAGGGAAGCGACAGCCCCAGCATTTT
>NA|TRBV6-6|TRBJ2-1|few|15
CASSYPGTPYNEQFF
TGTGCCAGCAGTTACCCCGGGACACCCTACAATGAGCAGTTCTTC
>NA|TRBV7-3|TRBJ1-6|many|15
CASSSTGGTADLLHF
TGTGCCAGCAGCTCGACAGGAGGGACGGCCGATCTCCTCCACTTT
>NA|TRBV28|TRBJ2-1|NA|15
CASSFGGITYNEQFF
TGTGCCAGCAGTTTTGGGGGCATCACCTACAATGAGCAGTTCTTC
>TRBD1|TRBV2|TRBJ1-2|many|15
CASTEEGRGSYGYTF
TGTGCCAGCACCGAGGAGGGCAGGGGGTCCTATGGCTACACCTTC
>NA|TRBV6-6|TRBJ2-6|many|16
CASSSTGTSGANVLTF
TGTGCCAGCAGCAGTACAGGGACTTCTGGGGCCAACGTCCTGACTTTC
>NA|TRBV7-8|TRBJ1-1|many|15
CASSLERESRRKAFF
TGTGCCAGCAGCTTAGAAAGGGAAAGTCGTCGGAAAGCTTTCTTT
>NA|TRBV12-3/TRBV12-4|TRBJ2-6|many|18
CASSLGRAPISGANVLTF
TGTGCCAGCAGTTTAGGCAGGGCCCCAATCTCTGGGGCCAACGTCCTGACTTTC
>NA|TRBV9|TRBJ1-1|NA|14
CASSAGHGNTEAFF
TGTGCCAGCAGCGCGGGACACGGAAACACTGAAGCTTTCTTT
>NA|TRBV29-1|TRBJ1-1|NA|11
CSGTGNTEAFF
TGCAGCGGGACGGGGAACACTGAAGCTTTCTTT
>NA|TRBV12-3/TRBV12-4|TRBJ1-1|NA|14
CASSQDSLNTEAFF
TGTGCCAGCAGTCAGGACAGCTTGAACACTGAAGCTTTCTTT
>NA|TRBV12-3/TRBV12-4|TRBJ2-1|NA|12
CASSPRYNEQFF
TGTGCCAGCAGCCCCCGCTACAATGAGCAGTTCTTC
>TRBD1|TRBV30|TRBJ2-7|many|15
CAWSPGTGVFSEQYF
TGTGCCTGGAGCCCAGGGACAGGGGTTTTTAGCGAGCAGTACTTC
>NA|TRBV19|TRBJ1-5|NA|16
CASSIGGVPSNQPQHF
TGTGCCAGTAGTATAGGTGGAGTACCTAGCAATCAGCCCCAGCATTTT
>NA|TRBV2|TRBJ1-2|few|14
CALPSPWGEGGYTF
TGTGCCCTACCATCCCCCTGGGGGGAAGGTGGCTACACCTTC
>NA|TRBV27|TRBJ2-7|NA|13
CASTLQGSGEQYF
TGTGCCAGCACCCTACAGGGTTCTGGCGAGCAGTACTTC